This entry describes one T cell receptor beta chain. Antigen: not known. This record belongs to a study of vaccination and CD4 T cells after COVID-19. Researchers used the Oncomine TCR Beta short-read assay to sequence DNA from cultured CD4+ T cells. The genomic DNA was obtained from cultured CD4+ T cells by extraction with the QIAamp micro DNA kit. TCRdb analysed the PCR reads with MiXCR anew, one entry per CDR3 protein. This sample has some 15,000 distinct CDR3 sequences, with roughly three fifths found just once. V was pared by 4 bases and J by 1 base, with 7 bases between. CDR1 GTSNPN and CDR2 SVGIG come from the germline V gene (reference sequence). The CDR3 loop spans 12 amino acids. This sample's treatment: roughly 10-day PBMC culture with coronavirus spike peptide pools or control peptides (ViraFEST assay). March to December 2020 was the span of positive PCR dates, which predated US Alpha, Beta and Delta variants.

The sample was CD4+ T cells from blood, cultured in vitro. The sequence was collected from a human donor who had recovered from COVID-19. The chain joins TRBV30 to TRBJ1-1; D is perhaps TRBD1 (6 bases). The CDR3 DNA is TGTGCCTGGATGGACAGGAACACTGAAGCTTTCTTT. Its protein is CAWMDRNTEAFF.